Below are 16 T cell receptor beta chains sequenced from a single sample in a study of T cells in narcolepsy. Data came from immunoSEQ multiplex PCR; TCRdb stores just in-frame clones and leaves some out. The data show tens of thousands of clones, around 74% seen once. Sequencing was done on a sample of memory (CD45RA-) CD4+ T cells from blood. All receptors derive from a human donor in good health.

V and J are TRBV5-2 and TRBJ2-7; the table gives TRBD2 as D, unverified against the DNA. TRBV5-2 is given as a pseudogene. The CDR3 contains 15 residues. DNA of the CDR3: TGTGCCAGCAGCCTCGGCGGGGGCACCTCCTACGAGCAGTACTTC. The encoded protein is CASSLGGGTSYEQYF.

The rearrangement joins TRBV4-1 to TRBJ1-4; no clear D. This CDR3 comprises 13 residues. The V end lost 1 base, the J end lost 16 bases, and 16 bases lay between the germline ends. Germline-derived CDR1 and CDR2 are MGHRA and YSYEKL. Here the CDR3 DNA reads TGCGCCAGCAGCCAAGTCGGGTCGCCCAGGCCGTTTTTT. Protein: CASSQVGSPRPFF.

CDR3 amino acids: CASSLTQGSNSPLHF. The CDR3 nucleotides are TGTGCCAGCAGCTTAACACAGGGGAGTAATTCACCCCTCCACTTT. This sequence joins TRBV7-3 and TRBJ1-6; 7 bases fit TRBD1. The germline V gene has CDR1 SGHTA and CDR2 FQGTGA. The CDR3 length is 15 residues. Trimming at V came to 0 bases and at J to 6 bases, leaving 2 bases not matched to a gene.

This clone was counted once. The rearrangement joins TRBV4-1 to TRBJ2-1, with 10 bases matching TRBD2. CDR3 length equals 15 residues. V lost 2 bases to trimming and J lost 6 bases; unmatched junction nucleotides: 4. CDR1 is MGHRA and CDR2 is YSYEKL in the germline V gene. CDR3 in DNA: TGCGCCAGCAGCCAAAGCGGGGGGGTCGTCAATGAGCAGTTCTTC. As protein: CASSQSGGVVNEQFF.

The rearrangement joins TRBV6-4 to TRBJ1-2; D is ambiguous. Trimming shortened V by 5 bases and J by 4 bases, and 11 bases separated the two germline ends. The V gene's germline CDR1 is MRHNA and CDR2 SNTAGT. This CDR3 has 13 amino acids. The CDR3 spells CASSQEAGYGYTF. CDR3 DNA: TGTGCCAGCAGTCAGGAGGCAGGCTATGGCTACACCTTC.

This chain connects TRBV6-6 to TRBJ1-2; D might be TRBD1 (5 bases). Trimming removed 6 bases at V and 8 bases at J, with 13 bases between. The CDR3 sequence is 12 residues long. Germline V CDR1 and CDR2: MNHNY, SVGAGI (reference sequence). DNA for the CDR3: TGTGCCAGCAGAGGGGCCTCCGGGGGCTACACCTTC. Protein: CASRGASGGYTF.

This clone was found a few times. V is TRBV13 and J is TRBJ1-1; D unresolved. Trimming left V 6 bases short and J 5 bases short, with 10 bases between. The CDR3 has 12 amino acids. Germline values: CDR1 PRHDT, CDR2 FYEKMQ (reference sequence). In nucleotides, the CDR3 is TGTGCCAGCAGTGTCTTCCGAACTGAAGCTTTCTTT. This codes for CASSVFRTEAFF.

This clone showed up just once. This chain links TRBV5-4 with TRBJ2-1; D possibly matches TRBD1 or TRBD2 (6 bases each). Germline CDR1 SGHNT, CDR2 YYREEE (reference sequence). Trimming removed 4 bases from V and 10 bases from J, with 18 bases in between. The CDR3 runs to 14 residues. CDR3 nucleotides: TGTGCCAGCAGCGGGGGGCCTTCGGGTAGGGAGCAGTTCTTC. Translation: CASSGGPSGREQFF.

The rearrangement links TRBV6-5 to TRBJ1-3; D is undetermined. Looked up from germline, CDR1 is MNHEY and CDR2 is SVGAGI. The CDR3 is 13 residues long. The germline V and J ends were trimmed by 5 bases and 4 bases, with 9 bases remaining between them. The CDR3 reads CASSEAVGNTIYF. The CDR3 DNA reads as TGTGCCAGCAGTGAGGCTGTCGGAAACACCATATATTTT.

The chain uses TRBV19 and TRBJ2-5; 10 bases line up with TRBD2. Germline CDR1 and CDR2: LNHDA and SQIVND (reference sequence). The CDR3 is made up of 14 amino acids. With 11 bases clipped from V and 4 bases from J, the junction kept 10 bases outside the gene matches. CDR3 in amino acids: CASSLAGVSETQYF. The CDR3 nucleotides are TGTGCCTCAAGCCTAGCGGGAGTATCAGAGACCCAGTACTTC.

This clone was found a few times. V gene TRBV9 combines with J gene TRBJ1-1; no clear D. CDR3 length equals 13 residues. Germline assignment: CDR1 SGDLS and CDR2 YYNGEE. V dropped 2 bases and J dropped 5 bases, with 10 bases sitting between them. In DNA, the CDR3 is TGTGCCAGCAGCGTTGGGAGGATAACTGAAGCTTTCTTT. Protein sequence: CASSVGRITEAFF.

The chain recombines TRBV5-1 with TRBJ2-3; possibly TRBD1 for D (5 bases). The CDR3 is made up of 15 amino acids. Germline V CDR1 and CDR2: SGHRS, YFSETQ. Trimming left V 0 bases short and J 4 bases short, with 12 bases between. CDR3 coding DNA: TGCGCCAGCAGCTTGGGGACACAAACCTCAGATACGCAGTATTTT. It specifies CASSLGTQTSDTQYF.

This clone was found once. The chain recombines TRBV6-5 with TRBJ2-5; the D call may be TRBD1 or TRBD2 (5 bases each). Germline CDR1 MNHEY, CDR2 SVGAGI. Deletions cut 5 bases from V and 9 bases from J, with 19 bases between. CDR3 length: 14 residues. In DNA, the CDR3 is TGTGCCAGCAGTATCAGCAGGGACGGGTTTGCCCAGTACTTC. Protein product: CASSISRDGFAQYF.

This clone was seen just once. This chain links TRBV1 with TRBJ2-7; the DNA was not used to check the table's D call, TRBD2. TRBV1 is classified as a pseudogene. The CDR3 consists of 17 residues. The CDR3 loop is CTSSQPASRQRGYEQYF. The CDR3 nucleotides are TGCACCAGCAGCCAACCCGCGTCTAGACAGCGGGGCTACGAGCAGTACTTC.

This chain links TRBV2 with TRBJ2-7; 8 bases fit TRBD2. The V gene end was trimmed by 3 bases and the J gene end by 4 bases; junction bases not matched to a gene: 8. The CDR3 is 15 amino acids. Germline-derived CDR1 and CDR2 are SNHLY and FYNNEI. The CDR3 region has the DNA TGTGCCAGCAGTGAGTTCGGGCAGCGGGGGTACGAGCAGTACTTC. Protein sequence: CASSEFGQRGYEQYF.

For this clone: One base away lies a much larger clone, so this may be a sequencing read error. The same CDR3 also results from other DNA sequences found in this sample. V usage is TRBV28 and J usage is TRBJ2-3; D is unresolved. Looked up from germline, CDR1 is MDHEN and CDR2 is SYDVKM. There are 15 residues in the CDR3. CDR3 region: CASSLPSGLTDTQYF. In DNA, the CDR3 is TGTGCCAGCAGTCTTCCTTCTGGCCTCACAGATACGCAGTATTTC.